One and the same sample provided the 28 T cell receptor beta chains below, sequenced in a study of vaccination effects on CD4 cells after COVID-19. Viral peptide pool expansion of antigen-specific CD4+ T cells preceded sequencing in the ViraFEST assay. Cells that had been cultured for less than 13 days were the source of isolated CD4+ T cells. Each participant was given two doses of one vaccine (BNT162b2 or mRNA-1273). Their target antigens are unknown. TCRdb's table, derived via immunoSEQ multiplex PCR, lists solely in-frame clones and lacks some. The data contain fewer than 80,000 clones, 74% of them singletons. Here the sequenced sample was CD4+ T cells from PBMCs cultured with HCoV-229E spike peptides, taken after COVID-19 vaccination. The source of these receptors is a human donor who received a COVID-19 vaccine.

This chain uses TRBV24-1 with TRBJ2-3; D might be TRBD1 or TRBD2, each matching 5 bases. The V end was cut by 0 bases, the J end by 0 bases, with 12 bases between. CDR1 and CDR2 from the germline V gene are KGHDR and SFDVKD. This CDR3 is 17 amino acids long. Here the CDR3 DNA reads TGTGCCACCAGTGATTTGGGGACGCCGGCTAGCACAGATACGCAGTATTTT. Amino acid sequence: CATSDLGTPASTDTQYF.

V and J are TRBV5-1 and TRBJ2-3; 7 positions match TRBD1. Germline CDR1 and CDR2: SGHRS and YFSETQ. This CDR3 has 15 amino acids. With V trimmed by 6 bases and J by 0 bases, 7 bases remained unmatched. CDR3: CASTRTGVSTDTQYF. The DNA of the CDR3 is TGCGCCAGCACCCGTACAGGGGTCAGCACAGATACGCAGTATTTT. The full variable domain, in which reference TRBV5-1 and TRBJ2-3 provide the parts outside the CDR3, is KAGVTQTPRYLIKTRGQQVTLSCSPISGHRSVSWYQQTPGQGLQFLFEYFSETQRNKGNFPGRFSGRQFSNSRSEMNVSTLELGDSALYLCASTRTGVSTDTQYFGPGTRLTVL.

The CDR3 bases are TGTGCCAGCAGCGGACGGGACAGGGGCACTGAAGCTTTCTTT. It codes for CASSGRDRGTEAFF. The chain is built from TRBV3-1 (or the pseudogene TRBV3-2) and TRBJ1-1; TRBD1 agrees at 10 bases. The V gene's germline CDR1 is LGHDT and CDR2 YNNKEL (reference sequence). After removal of 5 bases from V and 4 bases from J, the junction contained 4 bases not matched to a gene. The CDR3 totals 14 residues.

The chain employs TRBV5-1 and TRBJ2-1; TRBD2 matches 12 bases. The CDR3 contains 18 residues. Trimming at V came to 3 bases and at J to 7 bases, leaving 14 bases not matched to a gene. The V gene's germline CDR1 is SGHRS and CDR2 YFSETQ. As DNA, the CDR3 is TGCGCCAGCAGCTCGCACGCTAGCGGGGGGGGAATTCCGAATGAGCAGTTCTTC. Its protein is CASSSHASGGGIPNEQFF.

The chain links TRBV24-1 to TRBJ2-1; 13 bases are a match to TRBD2. Germline loops: CDR1 KGHDR, CDR2 SFDVKD. The CDR3 loop spans 14 amino acids. The V and J ends lost 9 bases and 8 bases, in that order; junction bases with no gene match: 6. CDR3 in amino acids: CATSTSGGVYEQFF. The CDR3 region has the DNA TGTGCCACCTCCACTAGCGGGGGGGTTTATGAGCAGTTCTTC.

The genes are TRBV19 and TRBJ2-5, with D tentatively TRBD2 (5 bases). Per the germline V gene, CDR1 is LNHDA and CDR2 is SQIVND (reference sequence). This CDR3 has 13 residues. The V end lost 4 bases, the J end lost 1 base, and 7 bases lay between the germline ends. CDR3 loop: CASSTGLQETQYF. The DNA for the CDR3 is TGTGCCAGTAGTACCGGACTCCAAGAGACCCAGTACTTC.

This chain connects TRBV6-5 to TRBJ1-1, with D uncertain. Germline assignment: CDR1 MNHEY and CDR2 SVGAGI. V dropped 8 bases and J dropped 1 base, with 14 bases sitting between them. The length of the CDR3 is 14 residues. CDR3 in DNA: TGTGCCAGCTTCGCTTTTAACAGGAACACTGAAGCTTTCTTT. Translation: CASFAFNRNTEAFF.

This clone was observed once. The chain combines TRBV2 with TRBJ1-2; no reliable D call. This CDR3 has 12 residues. V lost 1 base and J lost 8, with 8 bases in between. Germline assignment: CDR1 SNHLY and CDR2 FYNNEI. The CDR3 region is CASSEGGNGYTF. The DNA for the CDR3 is TGTGCCAGCAGTGAAGGTGGCAACGGCTACACCTTC. The entire variable domain, with the rest obtained from reference TRBV2 and TRBJ1-2, is as follows: EPEVTQTPSHQVTQMGQEVILRCVPISNHLYFYWYRQILGQKVEFLVSFYNNEISEKSEIFDDQFSVERPDGSNFTLKIRSTKLEDSAMYFCASSEGGNGYTFGSGTRLTVV.

This clone occurred a few times. The chain joins TRBV7-3 to TRBJ2-1; the D is unclear. Germline CDR1 SGHTA, CDR2 FQGTGA. V was shortened by 3 bases and J by 9 bases, with 9 bases between the two germline ends. This CDR3 comprises 12 residues. CDR3 sequence (DNA): TGTGCCAGCAGCTTTTACACGGGTGAGCAGTTCTTC. Translated: CASSFYTGEQFF.

This sequence joins TRBV6-2 or TRBV6-3 and TRBJ2-7; D tentatively reads TRBD1 or TRBD2 (6 bases each). CDR1 and CDR2 (germline): MNHEY, SVGEGT. CDR3 length equals 15 residues. The V gene lost 3 bases and the J gene lost 0 bases, with 12 bases spanning the gap. The CDR3 nucleotides are TGTGCCAGCAGTTATGGACAGACTAGCTCCTACGAGCAGTACGTC. Translating it yields CASSYGQTSSYEQYV.

CDR3 residues: CATSDRGPSTDTQYF. CDR3 coding DNA: TGTGCCACCAGTGATAGAGGACCGAGCACAGATACGCAGTATTTT. The chain combines TRBV24-1 with TRBJ2-3; no reliable D call. This CDR3 is 15 amino acids long. With 3 bases removed from V and 0 bases from J, the gap between germline ends came to 9 bases. Germline V lookup: CDR1 KGHDR, CDR2 SFDVKD.

This clone has a single count. This CDR3 reads CASSPLSTGELFF. The CDR3 region has the DNA TGTGCCAGCAGCCCTCTTAGCACCGGGGAGCTGTTTTTT. The chain has TRBV5-6 and TRBJ2-2; D not certain. V lost 4 bases to trimming and J lost 4 bases, with 8 bases between them. Germline-derived CDR1 and CDR2 are SGHDT and YYEEEE. The CDR3 spans 13 residues.

This clone was seen just once. The chain carries TRBV4-1 and TRBJ1-4, with D perhaps matching TRBD1 (6 bases). From germline, CDR1 is MGHRA and CDR2 YSYEKL. Between the trimmed V and J ends, which lost 1 base and 3 bases, there was a span of 9 bases. This CDR3 has 15 amino acids. The CDR3 DNA sequence: TGCGCCAGCAGCCAAGTACAGGGCCCTAATGAAAAACTGTTTTTT. Residues: CASSQVQGPNEKLFF.

The gene calls are TRBV25-1 and TRBJ1-4; TRBD1 matches at 8 bases. Germline CDR1 MGHDK, CDR2 SYGVNS. Germline trimming cut 4 bases from V and 7 bases from J; bases unmatched to any gene: 8. The CDR3 covers 15 residues. The CDR3 loop reads CASSGSQGAPEKLFF. The CDR3 bases are TGTGCCAGCAGTGGCTCTCAGGGGGCGCCTGAAAAACTGTTTTTT.

The chain employs TRBV29-1 and TRBJ2-2; no definite D call. V was pared by 5 bases and J by 0 bases, with 10 bases between. Germline CDR1 SQVTM, CDR2 ANQGSEA. The CDR3 spans 14 residues. The CDR3 DNA reads as TGCAGCGTTCGAACCCCATCGAACACCGGGGAGCTGTTTTTT. It encodes CSVRTPSNTGELFF.

The chain employs TRBV7-9 and TRBJ1-6; maybe TRBD1 (6 bases). The CDR3 has 13 residues. Germline assignment: CDR1 SEHNR and CDR2 FQNEAQ (reference sequence). V gave up 0 bases and J gave up 9 bases, with 6 bases separating them. In DNA, the CDR3 is TGTGCCAGCAGCTTAGCGGACAGTTCACCCCTCCACTTT. Residues: CASSLADSSPLHF.

The chain joins TRBV6-2 or TRBV6-3 to TRBJ1-4; the match to TRBD1 covers 10 bases. V shed 5 bases and J 4 bases; nucleotides not matched to a gene: 10. CDR3 length: 17 residues. Germline assignment: CDR1 MNHEY and CDR2 SVGEGT. DNA of the CDR3: TGTGCCAGCAGTCAAACCGGGACAGGGGCCGTTAATGAAAAACTGTTTTTT. Its protein is CASSQTGTGAVNEKLFF.

Written as DNA, the CDR3 is TGTGCCAGCAGTTACTTATCAATGAACACTGAAGCTTTCTTT. This encodes CASSYLSMNTEAFF. The chain employs TRBV6-2 or TRBV6-3 and TRBJ1-1, with D unclear. The ends were cut back, 1 base at V and 0 bases at J, with 6 bases in the middle. In germline, CDR1 is MNHEY, CDR2 SVGEGT. The CDR3 sequence is 14 residues long.

The chain is built from TRBV30 and TRBJ1-2; D uncertain. This CDR3 is built from 12 residues. V lost 6 bases to trimming and J lost 4 bases, with 12 bases between them. Germline-derived CDR1 and CDR2 are GTSNPN and SVGIG (reference sequence). The CDR3 DNA sequence: TGTGCCTGCGATCCAGTGAGCTATGGCTACACCTTC. Its protein is CACDPVSYGYTF.

The chain links TRBV5-3 to TRBJ1-4; 8 bases align to TRBD1. TRBV5-3 is an ORF, and what it does is uncertain. J was trimmed by 0 bases and V by 4 bases; bases with no gene match: 8. CDR3 length: 17 residues. CDR3 residues: CARSTGTGAATNEKLFF. CDR3 sequence (DNA): TGTGCCAGAAGCACCGGGACAGGCGCAGCAACTAATGAAAAACTGTTTTTT.

The sample holds a few counts of this clone. V gene TRBV12-5 combines with J gene TRBJ1-1; D gene ambiguous. CDR1 and CDR2 (germline): LGHNT, FRNRAP. This CDR3 is 15 amino acids long. Trimming shortened V by 0 bases and J by 2 bases, and 10 bases separated the two germline ends. In DNA, the CDR3 is TGTGCTAGTGGTTTGGTAATCCGCGGTAACACTGAAGCTTTCTTT. It yields the protein CASGLVIRGNTEAFF.

Here the CDR3 reads CASSVNRGQTQYF. The DNA of the CDR3 is TGCGCCAGCAGCGTGAACAGGGGCCAGACCCAGTACTTC. The chain links TRBV5-1 to TRBJ2-5, with TRBD1 identical over 7 bases. Germline-derived CDR1 and CDR2 are SGHRS and YFSETQ. The V and J ends lost 4 bases and 6 bases, in that order; junction bases with no gene match: 6. The CDR3 contains 13 residues.

The chain joins TRBV7-2 to TRBJ1-5, with 7 bases that match TRBD1. This CDR3 comprises 15 residues. V shed 4 bases, J shed 3 bases, and the junction held 6 bases outside the gene matches. Germline lookup yields CDR1 SGHTA and CDR2 FQGNSA. Here the CDR3 reads CASSSWDRPNQPQHF. The CDR3 coding sequence is TGTGCCAGCAGCTCCTGGGACAGACCCAATCAGCCCCAGCATTTT.

The gene calls are TRBV25-1 and TRBJ2-4; a possible D gene is TRBD2 (5 bases). The CDR3 consists of 16 residues. Deletions cut 3 bases from V and 0 bases from J, with 12 bases between. CDR1 is MGHDK and CDR2 is SYGVNS in the germline V gene. CDR3 DNA sequence: TGTGCCAGCAGTGAGGACCCGGCGGGAGCCAAAAACATTCAGTACTTC. Its translation: CASSEDPAGAKNIQYF.

The chain uses TRBV3-1 (or the pseudogene TRBV3-2) and TRBJ2-2; 8 bases align to TRBD2. V dropped 3 bases and J dropped 6; count of bases not matched to a gene: 0. This CDR3 region has 13 residues. Germline assignment: CDR1 LGHDT and CDR2 YNNKEL (reference sequence). CDR3 region: CASSQGLAGELFF. CDR3 DNA: TGTGCCAGCAGCCAGGGACTAGCCGGGGAGCTGTTTTTT.

The V gene is TRBV3-1 (or the pseudogene TRBV3-2), the J gene TRBJ1-1; TRBD1 aligns across 8 bases. The CDR3 loop spans 13 amino acids. V trimming: 10 bases; J trimming: 10 bases; junction bases outside the gene matches: 14. From germline, CDR1 is LGHDT and CDR2 YNNKEL (reference sequence). CDR3 DNA: TGTGCCACCTCGACAGGGGACGCTCCCCCAGCTTTCTTT. Translated, it gives CATSTGDAPPAFF.

CDR3 loop: CASSSIRGGTDTQYF. CDR3 DNA: TGTGCCAGCAGCTCTATCAGGGGGGGCACAGATACGCAGTATTTT. The rearrangement links TRBV7-3 to TRBJ2-3, with a possible D match to TRBD1 (7 bases). Germline-derived CDR1 and CDR2 are SGHTA and FQGTGA. Trimming cost V 4 bases and J 1 base, with 12 bases left between them. The CDR3 extends over 15 amino acids.

The rearrangement uses TRBV12-3 or TRBV12-4 and TRBJ1-2; D gene unclear. V gave up 6 bases and J gave up 12 bases, with 17 bases separating them. The CDR3 spans 12 residues. CDR3 region: CASSHWRHRNTF. CDR3 in DNA: TGTGCCAGCAGCCATTGGAGACATAGAAACACCTTC.